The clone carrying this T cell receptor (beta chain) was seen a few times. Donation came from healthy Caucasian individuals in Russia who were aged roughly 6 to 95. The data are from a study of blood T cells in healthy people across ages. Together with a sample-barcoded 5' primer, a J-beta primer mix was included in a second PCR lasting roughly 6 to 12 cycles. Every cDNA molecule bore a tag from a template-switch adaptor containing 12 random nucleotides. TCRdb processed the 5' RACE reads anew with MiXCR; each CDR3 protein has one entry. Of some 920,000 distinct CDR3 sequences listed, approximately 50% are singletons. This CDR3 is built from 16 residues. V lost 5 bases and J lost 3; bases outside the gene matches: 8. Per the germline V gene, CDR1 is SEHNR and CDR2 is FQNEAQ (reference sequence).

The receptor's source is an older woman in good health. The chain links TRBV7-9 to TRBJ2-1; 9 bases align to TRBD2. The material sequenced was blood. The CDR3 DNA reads TGTGCCAGCAGCCCTGTAGCGGGAGAGGGCTACAATGAGCAGTTCTTC. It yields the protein CASSPVAGEGYNEQFF.